The next 26 T cell receptor beta chains were all read from a single sample in a study of blood T cell repertoires in COVID-19 (dated by TCRdb to about 2020). Library prep was done by the immunoSEQ multiplex PCR assay. Held by TCRdb, this immuneACCESS table contains in-frame sequences only and omits some clones. Under half of the omission traces to an unresolved V gene where checked; the cause of the rest is unknown. The sample table records tens of thousands of clones; 70% to 85% of these occur just once. The ten most abundant clones make up about 3.5% of the sample. The sequenced sample was peripheral blood. These receptors all come from a man aged 60-69 years with acute or convalescent COVID-19.

This clone came up a few times. The chain combines TRBV28 with TRBJ2-1; TRBD2 matches at 9 bases. V was clipped by 7 bases and J by 9 bases; unmatched bases: 13. Germline values: CDR1 MDHEN, CDR2 SYDVKM. The CDR3 has 15 residues. For the CDR3, the DNA is TGTGCCAGCACGAAGCTCAGGGCAGCGGGAGGTGAGCAGTTCTTC. Translating gives CASTKLRAAGGEQFF.

V is TRBV3-1 (or the pseudogene TRBV3-2) and J is TRBJ2-5; the D gene is possibly TRBD1 (5 bases). Germline CDR1 is LGHDT and CDR2 is YNNKEL (reference sequence). The CDR3 covers 14 residues. Between the trimmed V and J ends, which lost 4 bases and 1 base, there was a span of 10 bases. The CDR3 DNA is TGTGCCAGCAGCCGGGAAAGGGGCCAAGAGACCCAGTACTTC. Its protein is CASSRERGQETQYF.

The genes are TRBV28 and TRBJ2-2; TRBD2 aligns across 10 bases. CDR3 size: 15 residues. Germline loops: CDR1 MDHEN, CDR2 SYDVKM. The V and J ends lost 5 bases and 5 bases, in that order; junction bases with no gene match: 5. This chain's CDR3 is CASSSGRADTGELFF. CDR3 DNA: TGTGCCAGCAGTAGCGGGAGGGCCGATACCGGGGAGCTGTTTTTT.

As concerns this clone: Distinct nucleotide sequences in the sample also encode this CDR3. The chain has TRBV18 and TRBJ1-1, with 9 bases aligning to TRBD1. CDR3 length equals 13 residues. The germline V gene has CDR1 KGHSH and CDR2 LQKENI. Trimming took 3 bases from V and 4 from J; bases not matched to a gene: 0. The CDR3 loop is CASSPDRGTEAFF. In DNA form, the CDR3 reads TGTGCCAGCTCACCGGACAGGGGCACTGAAGCTTTCTTT.

The V and J genes are TRBV28 and TRBJ2-2, with 8 bases identical to TRBD2. V was clipped by 4 bases and J by 7 bases; unmatched bases: 8. CDR3 length: 15 amino acids. Germline V lookup: CDR1 MDHEN, CDR2 SYDVKM. The CDR3: CASSSPGGTGGELFF. The DNA of the CDR3 is TGTGCCAGCAGTTCCCCGGGGGGGACGGGCGGGGAGCTGTTTTTT.

This chain links TRBV15 with TRBJ2-7; D remains unclear. Per the germline V gene, CDR1 is LNHNV and CDR2 is YYDKDF (reference sequence). V was trimmed by 5 bases and J by 6 bases, leaving 14 bases between them. This CDR3 spans 13 amino acids. CDR3: CATSPRVAAEQYF. As DNA, the CDR3 is TGTGCCACCAGCCCACGCGTCGCGGCCGAGCAGTACTTC.

Only a few counts were recorded for this clone. The rearrangement uses TRBV30 and TRBJ1-2; 10 bases are a match to TRBD1. The V gene's germline CDR1 is GTSNPN and CDR2 SVGIG (reference sequence). Trimming removed 2 bases from V and 5 bases from J; junction bases left unmatched: 8. The CDR3 extends over 15 amino acids. CDR3 nucleotide sequence: TGTGCCTGGAGTCCTCGACGGACAGGGGGTTATGGCTACACCTTC. Its translation: CAWSPRRTGGYGYTF.

The chain has TRBV5-6 and TRBJ1-2; TRBD1 agrees at 9 bases. This CDR3 comprises 16 residues. The germline CDR1 and CDR2 sequences are SGHDT and YYEEEE. With 4 bases clipped from V and 5 bases from J, the junction kept 12 bases outside the gene matches. The CDR3 loop is CASSPTGTGMLYGYTF. In DNA form, the CDR3 reads TGTGCCAGCAGCCCCACGGGGACAGGGATGTTATATGGCTACACCTTC.

The chain recombines TRBV19 with TRBJ2-2; the match to TRBD2 covers 7 bases. The CDR3 extends over 16 amino acids. J was trimmed by 7 bases and V by 3 bases; bases with no gene match: 11. The germline V gene encodes CDR1 LNHDA and CDR2 SQIVND (reference sequence). This CDR3 is CASSISGGSIHGELFF. DNA of the CDR3: TGTGCCAGTAGTATTTCTGGCGGGAGCATCCACGGGGAGCTGTTTTTT.

The V call is TRBV4-2, the J call TRBJ2-5, with 11 bases matching TRBD2. This CDR3 has 18 residues. Germline trimming cut 1 base from V and 6 bases from J; bases unmatched to any gene: 13. Germline-derived CDR1 and CDR2 are LGHNA and YNFKEQ. CDR3 protein: CASSQAALAGAESKTQYF. DNA for the CDR3: TGTGCCAGCAGCCAAGCGGCACTAGCGGGAGCGGAATCGAAGACCCAGTACTTC.

The rearrangement uses TRBV21-1 and TRBJ2-1; the table's D call of TRBD2 was not tested on the DNA. TRBV21-1 is marked as a pseudogene. The CDR3 spans 16 residues. In DNA form, the CDR3 reads TGTGCCAGCAGCAAAGCTGGTAGCGGAGTCAACAATGAGCAGTTCTTC. Amino acid sequence: CASSKAGSGVNNEQFF.

This chain uses TRBV29-1 with TRBJ2-3, with 10 bases that match TRBD1. Germline V gene sequence: CDR1 SQVTM, CDR2 ANQGSEA. V lost 1 base and J lost 6; bases outside the gene matches: 4. The CDR3 has 14 amino acids. The CDR3 region is CSVEGRQGADTQYF. The CDR3 region has the DNA TGCAGCGTTGAAGGGAGACAGGGGGCGGATACGCAGTATTTT.

The chain is built from TRBV4-2 and TRBJ2-1; 8 nucleotides agree with TRBD2. Germline loops: CDR1 LGHNA, CDR2 YNFKEQ. This CDR3 spans 16 amino acids. V lost 1 base and J lost 6; bases outside the gene matches: 8. The CDR3 spells CASSQALVGLANEQFF. As DNA, the CDR3 is TGTGCCAGCAGCCAAGCTCTCGTCGGACTAGCCAATGAGCAGTTCTTC.

This clone was observed a single time. The chain uses TRBV21-1 and TRBJ2-7; the D call TRBD1 from the table was never checked on the DNA. TRBV21-1 is noted as a pseudogene. There are 19 residues in the CDR3. The CDR3 region has the DNA TGTGCCAGCAGCATTTCCCCCGCCTCCGGGACAGCACACCTCTACGAGCAGTACTTC. Translation: CASSISPASGTAHLYEQYF.

This sequence joins TRBV4-1 and TRBJ2-2; tentative D call: TRBD2 (7 bases). Trimming took 2 bases from V and 7 from J, leaving 17 bases between them. The CDR3 has 16 amino acids. CDR1 is MGHRA, CDR2 YSYEKL, per germline. Written as DNA, the CDR3 is TGCGCCAGCAGCCAATATCTTTCGGGGGGCCACGGGGAGCTGTTTTTT. Amino acids: CASSQYLSGGHGELFF.

The gene calls are TRBV29-1 and TRBJ2-1; possible D gene TRBD2, 10 bases. V was clipped by 7 bases and J by 2 bases, with 30 bases between them. The CDR3 has 19 amino acids. CDR1 is SQVTM and CDR2 is ANQGSEA in the germline V gene. For the CDR3, the DNA is TGCAGCGCTGTCCGGGACAGGGTATCTAGCGGGAGTGCCTACAATGAGCAGTTCTTC. Translating it yields CSAVRDRVSSGSAYNEQFF.

The CDR3 loop reads CASSPQGAYEQYF. CDR3 coding DNA: TGTGCCAGCAGCCCGCAGGGGGCCTACGAGCAGTACTTC. The rearrangement joins TRBV13 to TRBJ2-7; 7 bases align to TRBD1. Germline lookup yields CDR1 PRHDT and CDR2 FYEKMQ (reference sequence). This CDR3 contains 13 residues. J lost 2 bases, V lost 5 bases, and 3 bases had no gene match.

This sequence joins TRBV6-5 and TRBJ1-5, with D uncertain. The germline gives CDR1 MNHEY, CDR2 SVGAGI. The CDR3 runs 14 residues. Trimming removed 8 bases from V and 0 bases from J, with 11 bases in between. The CDR3 loop reads CASGNTASNQPQHF. CDR3 coding DNA: TGTGCCAGCGGAAACACAGCTAGCAATCAGCCCCAGCATTTT.

The chain joins TRBV29-1 to TRBJ1-1; D is possibly TRBD1 (6 bases). This CDR3 is 14 amino acids long. The V end was cut by 1 base, the J end by 3 bases, with 12 bases between. The germline CDR1 and CDR2 sequences are SQVTM and ANQGSEA. The DNA of the CDR3 is TGCAGCGTTGAAGTACCAGGGGCGTACACTGAAGCTTTCTTT. This translates into CSVEVPGAYTEAFF.

The V gene is TRBV7-2, the J gene TRBJ2-4; TRBD2 is a possible D gene (6 bases). With 5 bases removed from V and 8 bases from J, the gap between germline ends came to 10 bases. This CDR3 is built from 12 residues. Per germline, CDR1 SGHTA and CDR2 FQGNSA. Written as DNA, the CDR3 is TGTGCCAGCAGCCCGGGAGTTGACATTCAGTACTTC. Translated: CASSPGVDIQYF.

The chain has TRBV4-2 and TRBJ2-3; the match to TRBD1 covers 7 bases. The CDR3 is 15 residues long. Germline-derived CDR1 and CDR2 are LGHNA and YNFKEQ. J lost 5 bases, V lost 4 bases, and 9 bases had no gene match. CDR3 DNA sequence: TGTGCCAGCAGCCGACAGGGTGGAGAGGGAGATACGCAGTATTTT. It specifies CASSRQGGEGDTQYF.

V usage is TRBV5-1 and J usage is TRBJ1-1; TRBD1 matches 10 bases. Germline lookup yields CDR1 SGHRS and CDR2 YFSETQ. J lost 0 bases, V lost 4 bases, and 9 bases had no gene match. This CDR3 comprises 17 residues. The chain's CDR3 is CASSAIPGQGVNTEAFF. CDR3 in DNA: TGCGCCAGCAGCGCTATACCTGGACAGGGGGTGAACACTGAAGCTTTCTTT.

V usage is TRBV9 and J usage is TRBJ1-1, with a weak D call TRBD1 (5 bases). Germline CDR1 and CDR2: SGDLS and YYNGEE. CDR3 length: 14 residues. The ends were cut back, 4 bases at V and 0 bases at J, with 10 bases in the middle. CDR3 sequence (DNA): TGTGCCAGCAGCCCTAGACAGTTGAACACTGAAGCTTTCTTT. Its protein product is CASSPRQLNTEAFF.

This chain connects TRBV5-5 to TRBJ2-7; TRBD1 is a possible D gene (6 bases). V gave up 4 bases and J gave up 2 bases, with 13 bases separating them. Germline lookup yields CDR1 SGHKS and CDR2 YYEKEE (reference sequence). The CDR3 is 14 residues long. CDR3 nucleotides: TGTGCCAGCAGCGCAGGGGTCCCCCCCTACGAGCAGTACTTC. Amino acid sequence: CASSAGVPPYEQYF.

This sequence joins TRBV9 and TRBJ2-7, with 7 bases lining up with TRBD1. The V and J ends lost 0 bases and 2 bases, in that order; junction bases with no gene match: 5. Germline CDR1 is SGDLS and CDR2 is YYNGEE. The CDR3 spans 15 residues. CDR3 nucleotide sequence: TGTGCCAGCAGCGTAGAGGGGACAGATACCTACGAGCAGTACTTC. Translating it yields CASSVEGTDTYEQYF.

The chain links TRBV3-1 (or the pseudogene TRBV3-2) to TRBJ2-3, with 9 bases lining up with TRBD2. The junction had 3 bases not matched to a gene; V was cut back by 1 base and J by 1 base. The CDR3 has 16 amino acids. Germline lookup yields CDR1 LGHDT and CDR2 YNNKEL (reference sequence). In DNA, the CDR3 is TGTGCCAGCAGCCAAGGCGGGAGGGCCGGCACAGATACGCAGTATTTT. As protein: CASSQGGRAGTDTQYF.